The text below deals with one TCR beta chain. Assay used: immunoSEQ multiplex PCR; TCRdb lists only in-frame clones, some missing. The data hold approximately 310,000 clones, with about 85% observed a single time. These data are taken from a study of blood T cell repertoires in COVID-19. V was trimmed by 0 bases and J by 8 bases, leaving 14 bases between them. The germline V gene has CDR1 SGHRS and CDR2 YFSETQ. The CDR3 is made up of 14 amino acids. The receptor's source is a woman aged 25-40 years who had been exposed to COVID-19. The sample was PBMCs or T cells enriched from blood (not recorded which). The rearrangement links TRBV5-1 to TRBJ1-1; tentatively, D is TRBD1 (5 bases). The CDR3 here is CASSLAGQVGEAFF. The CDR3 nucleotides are TGCGCCAGCAGCTTGGCAGGGCAAGTAGGGGAAGCTTTCTTT.